These 32 T cell receptor beta chains originate from one sample sequenced in a study of cytomegalovirus exposure and HLA in healthy donors (dated 2017 in TCRdb). The method behind the library was the immunoSEQ multiplex PCR assay. A mixture of 60 forward primers for TCR Vbeta segments and 13 reverse primers for TCR Jbeta segments was used in the multiplex PCR. TCRdb obtained this table from immuneACCESS and retained in-frame rearrangements with V and J assigned. These tables miss some clones; where compared with another copy, unresolved V genes account for less than half of the shortfall, and the remainder is unexplained. This sample has roughly 120,000 clones in its table, and roughly 68% of those were observed once. Around 0.95% of the sample belongs to the ten largest clones. Material: PBMCs. These receptors all stem from a woman aged 25-40 years in good health and CMV-seronegative.

The chain joins TRBV30 to TRBJ1-6; no definite D call. Germline V CDR1 and CDR2: GTSNPN, SVGIG (reference sequence). This CDR3 comprises 13 residues. Trimming took 4 bases from V and 4 from J, leaving 8 bases between them. The CDR3 protein is CAWNAEYNSPLHF. CDR3 DNA sequence: TGTGCCTGGAATGCGGAGTATAATTCACCCCTCCACTTT.

This clone was seen only a few times. V is TRBV7-9 and J is TRBJ2-7, with 8 bases fitting TRBD1. The CDR3 runs to 14 residues. V dropped 3 bases and J dropped 4; count of bases not matched to a gene: 5. Per the germline V gene, CDR1 is SEHNR and CDR2 is FQNEAQ (reference sequence). DNA of the CDR3: TGTGCCAGCAGCTTTGGGGACAGGTGGTACGAGCAGTACTTC. This codes for CASSFGDRWYEQYF.

V and J are TRBV6-5 and TRBJ2-7, with 8 bases identical to TRBD1. Per the germline V gene, CDR1 is MNHEY and CDR2 is SVGAGI. This CDR3 has 15 amino acids. Trimming cost V 8 bases and J 0 bases; bases outside gene matches: 9. CDR3 in DNA: TGTGCCAGCGGCAGGGGGCTAAGAGCCTCCTACGAGCAGTACTTC. This translates into CASGRGLRASYEQYF.

In this sample, this clone turned up once. The chain joins TRBV30 to TRBJ2-4; a weak D match, TRBD2 (5 bases). This CDR3 has 13 amino acids. Germline V CDR1 and CDR2: GTSNPN, SVGIG (reference sequence). V shed 1 base and J shed 2 bases, with 6 bases lying between them. The CDR3 spells CAWSAGTKNIQYF. CDR3 DNA: TGTGCCTGGAGTGCCGGGACCAAAAACATTCAGTACTTC.

The chain uses TRBV5-1 and TRBJ1-1; the D is unclear. Germline CDR1 SGHRS, CDR2 YFSETQ. This CDR3 spans 13 amino acids. V was pared by 0 bases and J by 8 bases, with 11 bases between. The CDR3 DNA sequence: TGCGCCAGCAGCTTGGCCCTCAAACAAGAAGCTTTCTTT. Its protein is CASSLALKQEAFF.

The J gene is TRBJ1-3, the V gene TRBV4-2; D is possibly TRBD1 (6 bases). CDR1 and CDR2 from the germline V gene are LGHNA and YNFKEQ. CDR3 length equals 14 residues. Trimming took off 4 bases at V and 4 bases at J, with 11 bases between the two ends. The CDR3 sequence: CASSPTGSGNTIYF. CDR3 DNA: TGTGCCAGCAGCCCAACAGGGTCCGGAAACACCATATATTTT.

This clone was recorded only once. The CDR3 DNA sequence: TGCGCCAGCAGCTCTGGGGGCCTTGGGGGGGGTGAAGCTTTCTTT. This translates into CASSSGGLGGGEAFF. The chain is built from TRBV5-1 and TRBJ1-1, with a weak D call TRBD1 (6 bases). V lost 3 bases and J 7 bases, leaving 19 bases between the germline ends. The germline V gene encodes CDR1 SGHRS and CDR2 YFSETQ. CDR3 length: 15 residues. Drawing the rest from reference TRBV5-1 and TRBJ1-1, the complete variable domain is KAGVTQTPRYLIKTRGQQVTLSCSPISGHRSVSWYQQTPGQGLQFLFEYFSETQRNKGNFPGRFSGRQFSNSRSEMNVSTLELGDSALYLCASSSGGLGGGEAFFGQGTRLTVV.

Comment on this clone: At one end, the junction sequence differs from germline, possibly due to a read error. This chain joins TRBV19 and TRBJ1-5; possible D gene TRBD1, 5 bases. Looked up from germline, CDR1 is LNHDA and CDR2 is SQIVND (reference sequence). The CDR3 length is 15 residues. CDR3 loop: CASRPLDNSYQPQHF. Here the CDR3 DNA reads TGTGCCAGTAGGCCATTGGACAATAGCTATCAGCCCCAGCATTTT.

This chain uses TRBV19 with TRBJ2-2, with TRBD1 identical over 8 bases. The CDR3 length is 15 residues. Trimming at V came to 2 bases and at J to 7 bases, leaving 6 bases not matched to a gene. In germline, CDR1 is LNHDA, CDR2 SQIVND (reference sequence). The CDR3 sequence: CASSITGGQSGELFF. CDR3 bases: TGTGCCAGTAGTATAACAGGGGGTCAAAGCGGGGAGCTGTTTTTT. Complete variable domain (other parts from reference TRBV19 and TRBJ2-2): DGGITQSPKYLFRKEGQNVTLSCEQNLNHDAMYWYRQDPGQGLRLIYYSQIVNDFQKGDIAEGYSVSREKKESFPLTVTSAQKNPTAFYLCASSITGGQSGELFFGEGSRLTVL.

The chain uses TRBV6-5 and TRBJ1-3; D is unclear. In germline, CDR1 is MNHEY, CDR2 SVGAGI. The V and J ends lost 0 bases and 5 bases respectively, with 14 bases between them. The CDR3 totals 16 residues. The CDR3 loop is CASSYSGRPSRNTIYF. Written as DNA, the CDR3 is TGTGCCAGCAGTTACTCGGGCAGACCGAGTAGAAACACCATATATTTT.

This rearrangement joins TRBV28 to TRBJ1-1, with D maybe TRBD1 (5 bases). The V end lost 3 bases, the J end lost 0 bases, and 20 bases lay between the germline ends. The CDR3 covers 18 residues. CDR1 is MDHEN, CDR2 SYDVKM, per germline. This chain's CDR3 is CASSFPPYRTTMNTEAFF. CDR3 nucleotides: TGTGCCAGCAGTTTCCCGCCTTACAGGACCACCATGAACACTGAAGCTTTCTTT.

The chain combines TRBV7-8 with TRBJ1-1; 9 bases are a match to TRBD1. Losses at the gene ends were 5 bases for V and 4 bases for J; bases not matched to a gene: 8. The CDR3 is 15 residues long. Per germline, CDR1 SGHVS and CDR2 FQNEAQ. CDR3 sequence reads: CASSPGQGLGTEAFF. Here the CDR3 DNA reads TGTGCCAGCAGCCCGGGACAGGGATTGGGCACTGAAGCTTTCTTT.

This clone was seen a few times. This rearrangement joins TRBV6-6 to TRBJ1-1; D might be TRBD1 (5 bases). Germline V gene lookup returns CDR1 MNHNY and CDR2 SVGAGI (reference sequence). CDR3 length equals 12 residues. Trimming shortened V by 11 bases and J by 0 bases, and 10 bases separated the two germline ends. The CDR3 sequence is CACTTVNTEAFF. CDR3 nucleotide sequence: TGTGCCTGTACGACAGTGAACACTGAAGCTTTCTTT.

CDR3 region: CASSQGQGIQPQHF. CDR3 DNA: TGTGCCAGCAGTCAAGGACAGGGGATACAGCCCCAGCATTTT. This chain connects TRBV27 to TRBJ1-5, with 9 bases matching TRBD1. After removal of 5 bases from V and 7 bases from J, the junction contained 6 bases not matched to a gene. There are 14 residues in the CDR3. Germline V gene data show CDR1 as MNHEY and CDR2 as SMNVEV (reference sequence).

This chain connects TRBV10-3 to TRBJ2-7; weak D call: TRBD1 (5 bases). Trimming pared 0 bases from V and 9 bases from J, leaving 18 bases between. In germline, CDR1 is ENHRY, CDR2 SYGVKD. The CDR3 consists of 15 residues. The CDR3 DNA sequence: TGTGCCATCAGTGAGTCAGGCAGGGTGGGGCGGCCGCAGTACTTC. Protein product: CAISESGRVGRPQYF.

The chain combines TRBV27 with TRBJ2-7; D is perhaps TRBD1 (6 bases). The germline V gene encodes CDR1 MNHEY and CDR2 SMNVEV (reference sequence). The ends were cut back, 6 bases at V and 0 bases at J, with 15 bases in the middle. The CDR3 consists of 15 residues. The DNA of the CDR3 is TGTGCCAGCAGCAGAACAGGGACCAACTCCTACGAGCAGTACTTC. Translated, it gives CASSRTGTNSYEQYF.

This clone has just a few counts. CDR3 residues: CASSPTTGTSGSNEQFF. The CDR3 DNA reads as TGCGCCAGCAGTCCCACGACCGGGACTAGCGGGAGCAATGAGCAGTTCTTC. The V and J genes are TRBV10-2 and TRBJ2-1; 14 bases match TRBD2. V dropped 5 bases and J dropped 6; count of bases not matched to a gene: 9. This CDR3 is built from 17 residues. Germline V CDR1 and CDR2: WSHSY, SAAADI.

This chain uses TRBV11-3 with TRBJ1-1; a possible D gene is TRBD1 (5 bases). Germline CDR1 SGHNT, CDR2 YENEEA. Trimming left V 5 bases short and J 11 bases short, with 21 bases between. This CDR3 comprises 14 residues. CDR3 bases: TGTGCCAGCAGCCACCGGGACTCCCCTTATCAGGCTTTCTTT. Protein: CASSHRDSPYQAFF.

V gene TRBV5-1 combines with J gene TRBJ2-1; 12 bases fit TRBD2. The CDR3 extends over 15 amino acids. Germline V lookup: CDR1 SGHRS, CDR2 YFSETQ. V shed 5 bases, J shed 7 bases, and the junction held 7 bases outside the gene matches. The CDR3 protein is CASRFGLAGINEQFF. As DNA, the CDR3 is TGCGCCAGCAGATTTGGACTAGCGGGAATAAATGAGCAGTTCTTC.

V and J are TRBV6-1 and TRBJ1-3, with D tentatively TRBD1 (5 bases). The V end lost 7 bases, the J end lost 3 bases, and 16 bases lay between the germline ends. The length of the CDR3 is 15 residues. Germline V gene lookup returns CDR1 MNHNS and CDR2 SASEGT. CDR3 protein: CASTVPNRLGNTIYF. Written as DNA, the CDR3 is TGTGCCAGCACCGTTCCGAACAGGCTTGGAAACACCATATATTTT.

The chain links TRBV6-6 to TRBJ1-5, with 7 bases matching TRBD1. With 6 bases clipped from V and 4 bases from J, the junction kept 6 bases outside the gene matches. The CDR3 loop spans 14 amino acids. Germline V lookup: CDR1 MNHNY, CDR2 SVGAGI (reference sequence). The CDR3 DNA follows: TGTGCCAGCAGCTCCGGGACAGAGAATCAGCCCCAGCATTTT. As protein: CASSSGTENQPQHF.

CDR3 DNA: TGCGCCAGCAGCCCCGCCCCACTGAGTAGCACAGATACGCAGTATTTT. It yields the protein CASSPAPLSSTDTQYF. This chain joins TRBV5-1 and TRBJ2-3; D is uncertain. Trimming shortened V by 4 bases and J by 0 bases, and 15 bases separated the two germline ends. Germline CDR1 SGHRS, CDR2 YFSETQ. There are 16 residues in the CDR3. Looking up the rest from reference TRBV5-1 and TRBJ2-3 gives the full variable domain: KAGVTQTPRYLIKTRGQQVTLSCSPISGHRSVSWYQQTPGQGLQFLFEYFSETQRNKGNFPGRFSGRQFSNSRSEMNVSTLELGDSALYLCASSPAPLSSTDTQYFGPGTRLTVL.

This sequence joins TRBV7-2 and TRBJ1-1; TRBD1 is a possible D gene (6 bases). The germline V gene has CDR1 SGHTA and CDR2 FQGNSA. The CDR3 runs to 15 residues. The V and J ends lost 3 bases and 1 base respectively, with 12 bases between them. This CDR3 reads CASSFSVGGNTEAFF. Written as DNA, the CDR3 is TGTGCCAGCAGCTTCTCGGTAGGGGGGAACACTGAAGCTTTCTTT.

This clone has a handful of counts. This rearrangement joins TRBV28 to TRBJ1-3; 7 bases are a match to TRBD1. The CDR3 loop spans 14 amino acids. Germline assignment: CDR1 MDHEN and CDR2 SYDVKM. Trimming removed 7 bases from V and 0 bases from J; junction bases left unmatched: 3. The CDR3 here is CASTTGYSGNTIYF. The CDR3 nucleotides are TGTGCCAGCACGACAGGGTACTCTGGAAACACCATATATTTT.

The CDR3 region has the DNA TGCGCCAGCAGCCAAGATTTCGGGACAGGCCGGTATGGCTACACCTTC. This translates into CASSQDFGTGRYGYTF. V is TRBV4-1 and J is TRBJ1-2, with 8 bases lining up with TRBD1. The CDR3 runs to 16 residues. After removal of 0 bases from V and 5 bases from J, the junction contained 8 bases not matched to a gene. CDR1 and CDR2 (germline): MGHRA, YSYEKL.

The chain couples TRBV7-2 to TRBJ2-5; 9 nucleotides align to TRBD2. Germline CDR1 reads SGHTA; CDR2 reads FQGNSA. The CDR3 is 19 amino acids. The V and J ends lost 3 bases and 5 bases, in that order; junction bases with no gene match: 19. CDR3 region: CASSFHRGGWRGGLETQYF. Written as DNA, the CDR3 is TGTGCCAGCAGCTTCCACCGAGGGGGCTGGCGGGGGGGCCTTGAGACCCAGTACTTC.

This chain connects TRBV28 to TRBJ1-2, with no clear D. This CDR3 region has 13 residues. Germline-derived CDR1 and CDR2 are MDHEN and SYDVKM. Trimming took 5 bases from V and 1 from J, leaving 8 bases between them. In DNA form, the CDR3 reads TGTGCCAGCAGTACAACAGATAACTATGGCTACACCTTC. Its protein product is CASSTTDNYGYTF.

The CDR3 loop is CASHQGGGNTIYF. CDR3 nucleotides: TGCGCCAGCCACCAGGGTGGTGGAAACACCATATATTTT. The chain links TRBV10-2 to TRBJ1-3, with D possibly matching TRBD1 (5 bases). Germline CDR1 WSHSY, CDR2 SAAADI. The CDR3 runs to 13 residues. V was cut by 8 bases and J by 3 bases, with 11 bases left in between.

V gene TRBV6-5 combines with J gene TRBJ2-7, with 8 bases that match TRBD2. The trim removed 2 bases at V and 7 bases at J, leaving 10 bases unmatched. The CDR3 sequence is 15 residues long. The germline CDR1 and CDR2 sequences are MNHEY and SVGAGI. The chain's CDR3 is CASSYLASGFWEQYF. Written as DNA, the CDR3 is TGTGCCAGCAGTTACCTGGCTAGCGGGTTTTGGGAGCAGTACTTC.

The chain joins TRBV6-5 to TRBJ1-1; D perhaps matches TRBD1 (6 bases). This CDR3 has 13 residues. V lost 5 bases to trimming and J lost 8 bases, with 15 bases between them. Germline V gene data show CDR1 as MNHEY and CDR2 as SVGAGI. CDR3 sequence: CASSPRQACEAFF. Written as DNA, the CDR3 is TGTGCCAGCAGTCCCAGACAGGCGTGCGAAGCTTTCTTT.

The genes are TRBV2 and TRBJ1-5, with TRBD1 as a possible D gene (6 bases). The CDR3 is 17 residues long. Germline CDR1 SNHLY, CDR2 FYNNEI. V was shortened by 4 bases and J by 7 bases, with 23 bases between the two germline ends. The CDR3 DNA follows: TGTGCCAGCAGTGCTTCAGAGGGGGGGGACCTTGGACAGCCCCAGCATTTT. Its protein is CASSASEGGDLGQPQHF.

This chain joins TRBV6-6 and TRBJ2-7; 9 nucleotides align to TRBD1. CDR3 length: 15 residues. V gave up 10 bases and J gave up 5 bases; unmatched junction bases: 15. Per the germline V gene, CDR1 is MNHNY and CDR2 is SVGAGI (reference sequence). The CDR3 coding sequence is TGTGCCACCTTGGGGCCTACCGGGACAGGGAACGAGCAGTACTTC. Translated: CATLGPTGTGNEQYF.